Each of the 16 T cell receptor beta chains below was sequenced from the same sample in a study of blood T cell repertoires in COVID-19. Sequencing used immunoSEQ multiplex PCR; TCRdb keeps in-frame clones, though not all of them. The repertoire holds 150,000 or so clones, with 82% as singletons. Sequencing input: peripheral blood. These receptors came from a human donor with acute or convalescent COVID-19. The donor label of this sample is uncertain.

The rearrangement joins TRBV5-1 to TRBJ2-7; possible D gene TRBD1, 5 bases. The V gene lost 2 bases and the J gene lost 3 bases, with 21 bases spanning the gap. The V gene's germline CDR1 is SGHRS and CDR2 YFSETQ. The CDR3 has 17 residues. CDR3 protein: CASSFLSGRVQDYEQYF. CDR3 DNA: TGCGCCAGCAGCTTTTTGTCAGGCAGGGTACAGGACTACGAGCAGTACTTC.

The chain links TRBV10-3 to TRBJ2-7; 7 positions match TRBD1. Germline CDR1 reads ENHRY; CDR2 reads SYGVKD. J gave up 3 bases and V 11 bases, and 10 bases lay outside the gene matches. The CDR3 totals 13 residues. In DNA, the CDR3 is TGTGCCTTACCCTGGGACAGTCACTACGAGCAGTACTTC. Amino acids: CALPWDSHYEQYF.

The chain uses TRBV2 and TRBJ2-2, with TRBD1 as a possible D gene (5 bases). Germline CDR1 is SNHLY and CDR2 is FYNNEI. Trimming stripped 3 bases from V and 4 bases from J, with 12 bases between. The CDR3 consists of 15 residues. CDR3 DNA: TGTGCCAGCAGTGAGCACAGGCCTCCCACCGGGGAGCTGTTTTTT. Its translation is CASSEHRPPTGELFF.

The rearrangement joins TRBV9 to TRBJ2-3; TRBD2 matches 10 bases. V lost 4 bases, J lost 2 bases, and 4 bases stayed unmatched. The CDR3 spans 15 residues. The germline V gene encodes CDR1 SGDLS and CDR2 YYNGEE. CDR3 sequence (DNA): TGTGCCAGCAGCTCGGGACTAGCGTTCACAGATACGCAGTATTTT. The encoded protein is CASSSGLAFTDTQYF.

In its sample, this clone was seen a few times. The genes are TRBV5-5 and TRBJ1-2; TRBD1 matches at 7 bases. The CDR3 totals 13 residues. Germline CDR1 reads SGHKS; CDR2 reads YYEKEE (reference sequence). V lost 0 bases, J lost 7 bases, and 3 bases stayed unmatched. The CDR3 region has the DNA TGTGCCAGCAGCTTGGTTCAGGGGGGTGGCTACACCTTC. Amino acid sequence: CASSLVQGGGYTF.

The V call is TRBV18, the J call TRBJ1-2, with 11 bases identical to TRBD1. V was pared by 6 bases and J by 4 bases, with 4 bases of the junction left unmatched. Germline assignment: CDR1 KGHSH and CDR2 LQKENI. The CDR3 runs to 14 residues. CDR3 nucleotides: TGTGCCAGCTCTCAAGGACAGGGGGCCTATGGCTACACCTTC. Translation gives CASSQGQGAYGYTF.

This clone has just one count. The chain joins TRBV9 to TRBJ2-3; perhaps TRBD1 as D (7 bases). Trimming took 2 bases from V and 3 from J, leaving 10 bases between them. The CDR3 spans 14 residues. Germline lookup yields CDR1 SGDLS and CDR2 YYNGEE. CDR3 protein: CASSVRGETDTQYF. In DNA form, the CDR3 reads TGTGCCAGCAGCGTCAGGGGGGAGACAGATACGCAGTATTTT. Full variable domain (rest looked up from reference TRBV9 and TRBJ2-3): DSGVTQTPKHLITATGQRVTLRCSPRSGDLSVYWYQQSLDQGLQFLIQYYNGEERAKGNILERFSAQQFPDLHSELNLSSLELGDSALYFCASSVRGETDTQYFGPGTRLTVL.

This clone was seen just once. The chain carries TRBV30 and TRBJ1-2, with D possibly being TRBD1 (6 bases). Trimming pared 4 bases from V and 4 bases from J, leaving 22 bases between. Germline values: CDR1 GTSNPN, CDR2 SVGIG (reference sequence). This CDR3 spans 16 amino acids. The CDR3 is CAWTTMGGGASYGYTF. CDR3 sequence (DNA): TGTGCCTGGACCACCATGGGTGGGGGGGCATCCTATGGCTACACCTTC.

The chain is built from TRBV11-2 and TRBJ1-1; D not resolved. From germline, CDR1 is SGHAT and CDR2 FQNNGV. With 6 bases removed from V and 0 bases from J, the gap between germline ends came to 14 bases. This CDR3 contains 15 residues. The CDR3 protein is CASRYAGLMNTEAFF. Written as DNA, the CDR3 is TGTGCCAGCAGGTATGCCGGGTTAATGAACACTGAAGCTTTCTTT.

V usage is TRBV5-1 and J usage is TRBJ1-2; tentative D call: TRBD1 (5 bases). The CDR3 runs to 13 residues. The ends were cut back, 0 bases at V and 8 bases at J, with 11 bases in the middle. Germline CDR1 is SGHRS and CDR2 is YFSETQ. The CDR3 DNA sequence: TGCGCCAGCAGCTTGGGGCAGGGATTCGGCTACACCTTC. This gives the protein CASSLGQGFGYTF.

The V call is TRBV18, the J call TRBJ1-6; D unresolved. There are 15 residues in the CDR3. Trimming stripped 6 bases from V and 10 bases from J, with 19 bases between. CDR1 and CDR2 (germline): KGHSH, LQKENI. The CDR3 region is CASSLPAIGGSPLHF. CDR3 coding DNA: TGTGCCAGCTCTCTCCCGGCGATAGGAGGCTCACCCCTCCACTTT. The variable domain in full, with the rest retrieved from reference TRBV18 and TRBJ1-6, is NAGVMQNPRHLVRRRGQEARLRCSPMKGHSHVYWYRQLPEEGLKFMVYLQKENIIDESGMPKERFSAEFPKEGPSILRIQQVVRGDSAAYFCASSLPAIGGSPLHFGNGTRLTVT.

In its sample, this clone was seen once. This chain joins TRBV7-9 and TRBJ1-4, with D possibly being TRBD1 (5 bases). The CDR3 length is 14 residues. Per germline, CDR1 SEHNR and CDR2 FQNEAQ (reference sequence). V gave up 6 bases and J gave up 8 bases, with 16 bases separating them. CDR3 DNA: TGTGCCAGCAGACTTCTAGGCAGGGAAGAAAAACTGTTTTTT. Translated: CASRLLGREEKLFF.

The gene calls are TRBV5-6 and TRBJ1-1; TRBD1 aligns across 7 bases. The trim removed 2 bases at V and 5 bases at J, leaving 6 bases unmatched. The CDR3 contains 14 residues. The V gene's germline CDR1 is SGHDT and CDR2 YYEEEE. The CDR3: CASSFRGRVTEAFF. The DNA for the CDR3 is TGTGCCAGCAGCTTTAGGGGGCGCGTAACTGAAGCTTTCTTT. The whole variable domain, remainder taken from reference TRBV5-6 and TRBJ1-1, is DAGVTQSPTHLIKTRGQQVTLRCSPKSGHDTVSWYQQALGQGPQFIFQYYEEEERQRGNFPDRFSGHQFPNYSSELNVNALLLGDSALYLCASSFRGRVTEAFFGQGTRLTVV.

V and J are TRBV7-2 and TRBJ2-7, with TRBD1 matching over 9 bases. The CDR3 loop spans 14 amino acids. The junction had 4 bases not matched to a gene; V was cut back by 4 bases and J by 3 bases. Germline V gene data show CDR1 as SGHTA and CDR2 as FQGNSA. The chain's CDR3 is CASSYGTGSYEQYF. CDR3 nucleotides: TGTGCCAGCAGCTATGGGACAGGGAGCTACGAGCAGTACTTC.

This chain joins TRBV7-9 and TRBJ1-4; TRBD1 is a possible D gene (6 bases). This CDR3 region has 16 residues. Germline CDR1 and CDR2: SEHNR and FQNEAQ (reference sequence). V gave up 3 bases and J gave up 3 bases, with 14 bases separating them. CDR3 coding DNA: TGTGCCAGCAGCTTGGGAAAACAGGGCCCTAATGAAAAACTGTTTTTT. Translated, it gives CASSLGKQGPNEKLFF.

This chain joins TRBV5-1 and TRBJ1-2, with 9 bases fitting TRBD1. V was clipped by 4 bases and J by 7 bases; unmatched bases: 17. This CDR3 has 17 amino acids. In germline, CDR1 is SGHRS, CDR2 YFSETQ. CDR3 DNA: TGCGCCAGCAGCCCCTTATTCAGTCCCGGGACAGGGTCTGGCTACACCTTC. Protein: CASSPLFSPGTGSGYTF.